This TCR beta chain was sequenced for a study of T-cell reconstitution after alpha-beta-depleted transplantation in children. Findings of the study overall: Alpha-beta T cells about two months after transplant reportedly derived from several hundred expanded graft clones. Surviving recipient T cells and thymic progenitors underlay high day-60 TCRbeta diversity in some patients.

The CDR3 consists of 19 residues. J gave up 7 bases and V 10 bases, and 22 bases lay outside the gene matches. The germline gives CDR1 SGHVS, CDR2 FQNEAQ. This clonotype was counted between two and nine times. The antigen remains undetermined. Construction of the TCRbeta library involved unique molecular identifiers. MiXCR, run by TCRdb on the PCR reads, gives a single entry per CDR3 protein. Here the sample spans 700,000 to 950,000 distinct CDR3 sequences, approximately 15% being singletons. The J gene is TRBJ2-2, the V gene TRBV7-8; 12 bases map to TRBD2. Sequences were derived from PBMCs, mostly from graft donor cells, sampled 360 days after TCRalphabeta/CD19-depleted stem cell transplant. This TCR came from a male patient younger than 18 who had a stem cell transplant for acute lymphoblastic leukemia, so the T cells may come from the graft donor. The CDR3 protein is CATTLIPPLAGGPSGELFF. The CDR3 region has the DNA TGTGCCACCACCCTTATCCCCCCACTAGCGGGAGGACCGAGCGGGGAGCTGTTTTTT.